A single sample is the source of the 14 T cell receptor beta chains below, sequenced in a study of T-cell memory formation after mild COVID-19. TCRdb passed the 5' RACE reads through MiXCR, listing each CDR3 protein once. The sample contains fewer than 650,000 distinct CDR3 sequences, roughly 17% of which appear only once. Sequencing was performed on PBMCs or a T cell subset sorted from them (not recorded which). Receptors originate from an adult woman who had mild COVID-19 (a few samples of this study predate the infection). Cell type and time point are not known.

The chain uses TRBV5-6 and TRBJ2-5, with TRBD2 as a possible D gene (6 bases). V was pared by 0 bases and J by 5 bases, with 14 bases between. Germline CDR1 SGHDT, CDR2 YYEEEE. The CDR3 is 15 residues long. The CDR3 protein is CASSLEFGGEETQYF. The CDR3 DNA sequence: TGTGCCAGCAGCTTGGAATTCGGGGGAGAGGAGACCCAGTACTTC.

CDR3 residues: CASSRTVGGIQETQYF. CDR3 nucleotide sequence: TGCGCCAGCAGCCGGACGGTGGGAGGGATCCAAGAGACCCAGTACTTC. The genes are TRBV4-3 and TRBJ2-5; 7 nucleotides match TRBD2. The CDR3 is made up of 16 amino acids. V shed 4 bases, J shed 1 base, and the junction held 9 bases outside the gene matches. Germline V gene sequence: CDR1 LGHNA, CDR2 YSLEER.

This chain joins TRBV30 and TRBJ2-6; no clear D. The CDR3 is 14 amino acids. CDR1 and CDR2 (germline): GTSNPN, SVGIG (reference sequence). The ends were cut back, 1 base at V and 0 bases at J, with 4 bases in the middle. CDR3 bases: TGTGCCTGGAGTGGAGGCTCTGGGGCCAACGTCCTGACTTTC. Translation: CAWSGGSGANVLTF.

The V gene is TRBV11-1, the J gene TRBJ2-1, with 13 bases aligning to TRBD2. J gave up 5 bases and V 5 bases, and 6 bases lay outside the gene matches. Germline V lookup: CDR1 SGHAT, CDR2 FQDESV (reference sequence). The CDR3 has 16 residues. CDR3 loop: CASSPRTSGGHNEQFF. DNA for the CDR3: TGTGCCAGCAGCCCCCGGACTAGCGGGGGCCACAATGAGCAGTTCTTC.

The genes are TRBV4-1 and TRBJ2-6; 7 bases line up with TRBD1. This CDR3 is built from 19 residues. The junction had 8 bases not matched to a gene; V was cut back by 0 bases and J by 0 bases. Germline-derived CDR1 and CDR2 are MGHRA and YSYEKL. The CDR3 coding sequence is TGCGCCAGCAGCCAAGATCGACAGGGTACCTTCTCTGGGGCCAACGTCCTGACTTTC. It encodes CASSQDRQGTFSGANVLTF.

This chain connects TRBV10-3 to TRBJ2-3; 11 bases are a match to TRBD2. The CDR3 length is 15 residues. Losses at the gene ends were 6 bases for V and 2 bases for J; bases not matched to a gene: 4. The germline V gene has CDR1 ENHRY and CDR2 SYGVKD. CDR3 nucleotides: TGTGCCATCAGGGCGACTAGCGGGACCACAGATACGCAGTATTTT. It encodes CAIRATSGTTDTQYF.

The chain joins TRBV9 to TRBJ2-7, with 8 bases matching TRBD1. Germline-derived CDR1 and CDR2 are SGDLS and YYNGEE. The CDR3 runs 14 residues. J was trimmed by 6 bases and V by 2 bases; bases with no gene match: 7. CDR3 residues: CASSVDREAGEQYF. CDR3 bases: TGTGCCAGCAGCGTGGACAGGGAGGCTGGCGAGCAGTACTTC.

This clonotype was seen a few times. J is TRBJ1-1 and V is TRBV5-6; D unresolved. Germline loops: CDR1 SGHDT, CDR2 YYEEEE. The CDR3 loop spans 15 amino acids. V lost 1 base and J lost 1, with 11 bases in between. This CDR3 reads CASSLSRAGNTEAFF. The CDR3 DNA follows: TGTGCCAGCAGCTTGAGTCGGGCCGGGAACACTGAAGCTTTCTTT. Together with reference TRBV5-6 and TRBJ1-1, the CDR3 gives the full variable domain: DAGVTQSPTHLIKTRGQQVTLRCSPKSGHDTVSWYQQALGQGPQFIFQYYEEEERQRGNFPDRFSGHQFPNYSSELNVNALLLGDSALYLCASSLSRAGNTEAFFGQGTRLTVV.

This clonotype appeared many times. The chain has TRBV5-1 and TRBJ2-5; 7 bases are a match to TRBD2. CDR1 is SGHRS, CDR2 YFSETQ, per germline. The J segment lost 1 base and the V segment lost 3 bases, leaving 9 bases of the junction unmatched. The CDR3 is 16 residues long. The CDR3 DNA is TGCGCCAGCAGCTCTTTCTTCGGCGGGAGCCAAGAGACCCAGTACTTC. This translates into CASSSFFGGSQETQYF.

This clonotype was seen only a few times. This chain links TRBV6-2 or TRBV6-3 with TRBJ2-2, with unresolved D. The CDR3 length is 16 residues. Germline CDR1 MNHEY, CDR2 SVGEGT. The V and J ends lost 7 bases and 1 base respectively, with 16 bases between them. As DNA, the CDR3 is TGTGCCAGCACGGCGTCTACCCTTTGGAACACCGGGGAGCTGTTTTTT. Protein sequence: CASTASTLWNTGELFF.

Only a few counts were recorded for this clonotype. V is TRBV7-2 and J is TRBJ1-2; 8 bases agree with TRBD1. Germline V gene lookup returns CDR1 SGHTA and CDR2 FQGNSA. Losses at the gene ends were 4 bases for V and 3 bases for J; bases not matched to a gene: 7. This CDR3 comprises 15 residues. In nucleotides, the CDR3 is TGTGCCAGCAGCTCCAGGGGGCTGTCGTACTATGGCTACACCTTC. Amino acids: CASSSRGLSYYGYTF.

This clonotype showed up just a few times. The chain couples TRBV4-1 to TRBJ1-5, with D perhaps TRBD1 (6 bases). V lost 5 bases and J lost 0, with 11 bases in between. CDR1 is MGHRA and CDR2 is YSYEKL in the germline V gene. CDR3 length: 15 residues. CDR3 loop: CASSIQGNSNQPQHF. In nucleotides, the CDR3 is TGCGCCAGCAGCATACAGGGAAATAGCAATCAGCCCCAGCATTTT.

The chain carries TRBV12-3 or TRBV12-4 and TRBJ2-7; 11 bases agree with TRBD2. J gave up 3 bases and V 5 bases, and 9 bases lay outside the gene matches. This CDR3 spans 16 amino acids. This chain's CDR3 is CASSPTTSGTGYEQYF. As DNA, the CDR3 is TGTGCCAGCAGTCCTACGACTAGCGGGACCGGCTACGAGCAGTACTTC.

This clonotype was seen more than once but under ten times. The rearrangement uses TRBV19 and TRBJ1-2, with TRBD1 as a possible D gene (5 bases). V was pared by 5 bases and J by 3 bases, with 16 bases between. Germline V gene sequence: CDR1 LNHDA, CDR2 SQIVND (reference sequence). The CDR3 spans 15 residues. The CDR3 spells CASSAGTLGDYGYTF. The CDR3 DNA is TGTGCCAGTAGTGCCGGGACCCTAGGGGACTATGGCTACACCTTC.